The 13 T cell receptor beta chains below were found in one sample sequenced in a study of vaccination and CD4 T cells after COVID-19. Documented time point: late sampling 161 to 241 days after vaccination in three convalescent patients. The treatment was: approximately 9-day PBMC culture with coronavirus spike peptide pools or control peptides (ViraFEST assay). Oncomine TCR Beta short-read sequencing was applied to DNA from cultured CD4+ T cells. Using its own MiXCR run on the PCR reads, TCRdb lists one record per CDR3 protein. The sample holds 20,000 to 25,000 distinct CDR3 sequences, approximately 41% seen once. No antigen has been identified for these receptors. This specimen consisted of CD4+ T cells from blood, cultured in vitro, obtained about 7 months after SARS-CoV-2 vaccination. The source of these receptors is a human donor who had recovered from COVID-19.

This clonotype was recorded a few times. J is TRBJ1-6 and V is TRBV4-1; TRBD1 is a possible D gene (5 bases). This CDR3 is 15 amino acids long. V lost 9 bases, J lost 0 bases, and 12 bases lay in between. Germline V gives CDR1 MGHRA, CDR2 YSYEKL. CDR3 in DNA: TGCGCCAGGGTACAGGTGAGCTCCTATAATTCACCCCTCCACTTT. It codes for CARVQVSSYNSPLHF.

This clonotype has just a few counts. The V and J genes are TRBV4-3 and TRBJ2-7; D is ambiguous. The CDR3 runs 15 residues. Germline values: CDR1 LGHNA, CDR2 YSLEER. The ends were cut back, 1 base at V and 2 bases at J, with 12 bases in the middle. In DNA, the CDR3 is TGCGCCAGCAGCCAAGTGGTATCAGGCCCCTACGAGCAGTACTTC. Protein sequence: CASSQVVSGPYEQYF.

This clonotype was counted a few times. The genes are TRBV20-1 and TRBJ2-7, with a possible D match to TRBD2 (6 bases). The CDR3 is 13 residues long. The V end was cut by 5 bases, the J end by 0 bases, with 11 bases between. Germline V gene sequence: CDR1 DFQATT, CDR2 SNEGSKA (reference sequence). Here the CDR3 DNA reads TGCAGTGCTCTGGAGACTAGCTCCTACGAGCAGTACTTC. Its translation: CSALETSSYEQYF.

This clonotype was seen more than once but under ten times. The chain employs TRBV7-2 and TRBJ2-5, with 9 bases lining up with TRBD1. This CDR3 is 13 amino acids long. Trimming cost V 4 bases and J 4 bases; bases outside gene matches: 1. In germline, CDR1 is SGHTA, CDR2 FQGNSA. CDR3: CASSSDRGETQYF. In DNA form, the CDR3 reads TGTGCCAGCAGCTCGGACAGGGGAGAGACCCAGTACTTC. Combining the CDR3 with reference TRBV7-2 and TRBJ2-5 gives the whole variable domain GAGVSQSPSNKVTEKGKDVELRCDPISGHTALYWYRQSLGQGLEFLIYFQGNSAPDKSGLPSDRFSAERTGGSVSTLTIQRTQQEDSAVYLCASSSDRGETQYFGPGTRLLVL.

This clonotype was observed a handful of times. The rearrangement links TRBV15 to TRBJ2-3; 11 nucleotides match TRBD2. CDR3 length: 17 residues. The trim removed 0 bases at V and 8 bases at J, leaving 10 bases unmatched. The V gene's germline CDR1 is LNHNV and CDR2 YYDKDF (reference sequence). The CDR3 region is CATSRDPTSGRSGTQYF. In DNA form, the CDR3 reads TGTGCCACCAGCAGAGATCCCACTAGCGGGAGATCGGGTACGCAGTATTTT.

This clonotype was counted only a few times. This chain connects TRBV7-8 to TRBJ1-5; 7 positions agree with TRBD1. CDR3 size: 15 residues. Trimming removed 2 bases from V and 4 bases from J; junction bases left unmatched: 5. CDR1 is SGHVS, CDR2 FQNEAQ, per germline. CDR3: CASSLSGQVNQPQHF. Here the CDR3 DNA reads TGTGCCAGCAGCTTATCCGGACAGGTAAATCAGCCCCAGCATTTT.

The rearrangement links TRBV19 to TRBJ2-7; the D is unclear. Trimming removed 1 base at V and 2 bases at J, with 6 bases between. Germline CDR1 and CDR2: LNHDA and SQIVND (reference sequence). There are 13 residues in the CDR3. The CDR3 DNA reads as TGTGCCAGTAGTATAGGCAGAACCTACGAGCAGTACTTC. Residues: CASSIGRTYEQYF.

This clonotype has more than one count but fewer than ten. The chain has TRBV20-1 and TRBJ2-1, with TRBD2 matching over 7 bases. CDR1 is DFQATT, CDR2 SNEGSKA, per germline (reference sequence). Trimming at V came to 0 bases and at J to 10 bases, leaving 0 bases not matched to a gene. The CDR3 is 11 amino acids. The CDR3 here is CSARELAEQFF. The CDR3 nucleotides are TGCAGTGCTAGAGAACTAGCGGAGCAGTTCTTC.

The chain carries TRBV27 and TRBJ1-5; tentatively, D is TRBD1 (5 bases). CDR1 is MNHEY, CDR2 SMNVEV, per germline (reference sequence). The CDR3 covers 15 residues. V was cut by 4 bases and J by 4 bases, with 14 bases left in between. CDR3 coding DNA: TGTGCCAGCAGTTCCCTCGGTGGGGGTAATCAGCCCCAGCATTTT. Residues: CASSSLGGGNQPQHF.

The chain employs TRBV28 and TRBJ2-2; D is possibly TRBD1 or TRBD2 (5 bases each). CDR1 and CDR2 (germline): MDHEN, SYDVKM. V was cut by 3 bases and J by 1 base, with 15 bases left in between. The CDR3 sequence is 17 residues long. The CDR3 DNA reads as TGTGCCAGCAGTTTGACGGGGCTTAAGAAGAACACCGGGGAGCTGTTTTTT. Encoded protein: CASSLTGLKKNTGELFF.

This clonotype was observed a handful of times. J is TRBJ1-5 and V is TRBV28; 11 nucleotides match TRBD1. This CDR3 has 17 residues. Germline V gene sequence: CDR1 MDHEN, CDR2 SYDVKM. Trimming took 1 base from V and 6 from J; bases not matched to a gene: 8. CDR3 region: CASSLSSGQGASQPQHF. DNA for the CDR3: TGTGCCAGCAGTTTATCATCCGGACAGGGGGCGAGTCAGCCCCAGCATTTT.

This chain connects TRBV7-2 to TRBJ2-3; 9 bases are shared with TRBD1. Unmatched junction bases numbered 6, after V lost 6 bases and J lost 5 bases. The length of the CDR3 is 14 residues. The germline gives CDR1 SGHTA, CDR2 FQGNSA. The CDR3 spells CASRRTGGEDTQYF. The CDR3 DNA reads TGTGCCAGCAGGCGTACAGGGGGCGAAGATACGCAGTATTTT.

V and J are TRBV20-1 and TRBJ2-7; TRBD2 matches 11 bases. Losses at the gene ends were 5 bases for V and 0 bases for J; bases not matched to a gene: 9. The germline V gene encodes CDR1 DFQATT and CDR2 SNEGSKA (reference sequence). The length of the CDR3 is 16 residues. The CDR3 DNA sequence: TGCAGTGCTGTGGCTAGGGGACTAGCGGCCTCCTACGAGCAGTACTTC. Its protein is CSAVARGLAASYEQYF.